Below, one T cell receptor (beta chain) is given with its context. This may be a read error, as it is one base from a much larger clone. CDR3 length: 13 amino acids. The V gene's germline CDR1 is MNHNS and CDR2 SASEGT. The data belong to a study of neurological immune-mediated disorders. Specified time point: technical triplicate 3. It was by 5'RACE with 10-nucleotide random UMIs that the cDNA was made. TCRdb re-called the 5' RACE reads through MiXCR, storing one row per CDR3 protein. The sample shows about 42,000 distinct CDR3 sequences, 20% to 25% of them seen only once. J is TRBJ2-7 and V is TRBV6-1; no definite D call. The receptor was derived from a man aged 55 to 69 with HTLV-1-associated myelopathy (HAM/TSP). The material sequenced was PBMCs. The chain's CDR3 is CASSDLDIYDQYF. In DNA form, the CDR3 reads TGTGCCAGCAGTGATCTTGATATTTACGATCAGTACTTC.